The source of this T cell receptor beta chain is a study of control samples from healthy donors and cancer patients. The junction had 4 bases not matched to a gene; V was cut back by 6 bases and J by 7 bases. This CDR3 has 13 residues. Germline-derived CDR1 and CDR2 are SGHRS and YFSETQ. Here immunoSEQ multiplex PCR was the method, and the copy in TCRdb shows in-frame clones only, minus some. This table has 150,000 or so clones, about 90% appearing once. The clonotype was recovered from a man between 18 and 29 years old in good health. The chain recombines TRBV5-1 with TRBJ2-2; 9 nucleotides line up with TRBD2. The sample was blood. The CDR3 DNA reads TGCGCCAGCAACCTAGCGGGGATCGGGGAGCTGTTTTTT. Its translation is CASNLAGIGELFF.